Detailed here is one T cell receptor beta chain. The data belong to a study of blood T cell repertoires in COVID-19. Study-level information: The study drew acute and convalescent COVID-19 samples from the United States, Italy and Spain.

Original data processing: Amplifying reference gene primers gave estimates of nucleated cell counts. The method was immunoSEQ multiplex PCR; TCRdb's version includes in-frame clones alone and lacks a portion of them. V, J and clone size were drawn from that table, and D and trimming were deduced from the DNA. This sample has fewer than 130,000 clones; 88% occur once, and the top ten carry about 3.5%. Sequenced sample: peripheral blood. This sequence was found in a woman aged 50 to 60 with acute or convalescent COVID-19.

The CDR3 reads CASRSLASTDTQYF. The CDR3 DNA is TGTGCCAGCAGATCACTAGCAAGCACAGATACGCAGTATTTT. J is TRBJ2-3 and V is TRBV13; a weak D match, TRBD2 (6 bases). The ends were cut back, 6 bases at V and 0 bases at J, with 10 bases in the middle. Germline-derived CDR1 and CDR2 are PRHDT and FYEKMQ (reference sequence). The CDR3 runs to 14 residues.